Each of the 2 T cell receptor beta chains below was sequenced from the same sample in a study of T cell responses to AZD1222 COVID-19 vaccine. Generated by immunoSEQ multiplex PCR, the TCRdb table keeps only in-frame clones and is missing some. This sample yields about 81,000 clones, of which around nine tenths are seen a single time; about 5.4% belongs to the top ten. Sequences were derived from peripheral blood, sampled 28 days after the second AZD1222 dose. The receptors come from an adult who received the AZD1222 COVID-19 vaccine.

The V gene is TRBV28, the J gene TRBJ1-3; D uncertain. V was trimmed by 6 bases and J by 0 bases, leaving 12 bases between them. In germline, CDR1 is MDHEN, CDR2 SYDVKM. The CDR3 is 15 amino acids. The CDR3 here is CASRASSRSGNTIYF. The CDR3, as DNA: TGTGCCAGCAGGGCTAGCAGCCGCTCTGGAAACACCATATATTTT.

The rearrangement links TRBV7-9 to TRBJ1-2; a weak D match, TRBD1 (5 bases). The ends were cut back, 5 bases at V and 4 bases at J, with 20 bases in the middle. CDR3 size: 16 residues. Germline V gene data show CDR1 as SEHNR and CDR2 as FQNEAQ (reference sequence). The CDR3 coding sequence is TGTGCCAGCAGCACTCTACTCGGGGGAAGAAGCTATGGCTACACCTTC. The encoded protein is CASSTLLGGRSYGYTF. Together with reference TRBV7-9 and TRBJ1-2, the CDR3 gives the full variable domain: DTGVSQNPRHKITKRGQNVTFRCDPISEHNRLYWYRQTLGQGPEFLTYFQNEAQLEKSRLLSDRFSAERPKGSFSTLEIQRTEQGDSAMYLCASSTLLGGRSYGYTFGSGTRLTVV.